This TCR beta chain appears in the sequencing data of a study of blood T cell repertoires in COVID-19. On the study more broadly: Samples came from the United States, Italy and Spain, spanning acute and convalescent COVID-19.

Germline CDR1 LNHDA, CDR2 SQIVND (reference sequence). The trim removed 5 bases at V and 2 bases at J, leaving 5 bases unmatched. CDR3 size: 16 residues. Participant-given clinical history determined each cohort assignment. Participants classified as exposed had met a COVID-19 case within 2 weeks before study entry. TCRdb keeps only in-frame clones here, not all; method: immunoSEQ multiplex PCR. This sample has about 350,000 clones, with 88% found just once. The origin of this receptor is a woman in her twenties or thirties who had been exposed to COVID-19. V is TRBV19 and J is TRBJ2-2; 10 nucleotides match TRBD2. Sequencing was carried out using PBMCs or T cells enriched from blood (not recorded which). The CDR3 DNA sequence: TGTGCCAGTAGTCCAGGACTAGCGGCTAACACCGGGGAGCTGTTTTTT. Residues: CASSPGLAANTGELFF.